The 23 T cell receptor beta chains below come from one sample, sequenced in a study of T-cell reconstitution after alpha-beta-depleted transplantation in children (dated by TCRdb to the mid-2010s). Library method: PCR. Instrument used: Illumina HiSeq 2500. Molecular barcoding was employed in the preparation of TCR libraries, with unique molecular identifiers being used to normalize TCRbeta repertoire quantification. Starting from the raw public reads, TCRdb applied fastp trimming at Q25, assembled clones with MiXCR and retained in-frame beta chains. Rows matching on CDR3 protein sequence are summarized as one entry with the most common DNA and genes. The sample table shows about 240,000 distinct CDR3 sequences, and 20% to 30% are seen once. Roughly 2.6% of the sample comes from the top ten. This specimen's treatment or condition label, interpreted: allogeneic hematopoietic cell transplantation with graft depleted of TCRalphabeta T cells and CD19 B cells.

Sequenced material: PBMCs, taken before TCRalphabeta/CD19-depleted stem cell transplant. The source of these receptors is a girl aged 2 to 9 with Fanconi anemia, due to receive a stem cell transplant.

The rearrangement joins TRBV27 to TRBJ2-1, with 13 bases aligning to TRBD2. This CDR3 comprises 14 residues. Germline lookup yields CDR1 MNHEY and CDR2 SMNVEV (reference sequence). Germline trimming cut 5 bases from V and 13 bases from J; bases unmatched to any gene: 8. CDR3 in amino acids: CASSLTTSGGDQFF. The DNA of the CDR3 is TGTGCCAGCAGTCTAACAACTAGCGGGGGGGACCAGTTCTTC.

The V gene is TRBV27, the J gene TRBJ1-5; D unclear. This CDR3 contains 13 residues. In germline, CDR1 is MNHEY, CDR2 SMNVEV (reference sequence). V lost 0 bases and J lost 5, with 5 bases in between. The CDR3 sequence is CASSLSEYQPQHF. The CDR3, as DNA: TGTGCCAGCAGTTTATCCGAATATCAGCCCCAGCATTTT.

Only a few counts were recorded for this clonotype. The CDR3 loop is CSHRDESHNEQFF. The DNA for the CDR3 is TGCAGTCATAGGGACGAATCTCACAATGAGCAGTTCTTC. The rearrangement links TRBV20-1 to TRBJ2-1; TRBD1 or TRBD2 may be the D gene (5 bases each). The CDR3 runs 13 residues. The V gene lost 8 bases and the J gene lost 5 bases, with 16 bases spanning the gap. Germline assignment: CDR1 DFQATT and CDR2 SNEGSKA (reference sequence).

This clonotype showed up just a few times. The chain uses TRBV20-1 and TRBJ2-1; D may be TRBD2 (6 bases). Germline CDR1 and CDR2: DFQATT and SNEGSKA (reference sequence). The CDR3 is 14 residues long. Trimming shortened V by 0 bases and J by 9 bases, and 15 bases separated the two germline ends. CDR3 loop: CSARDRDSAAEQFF. The CDR3 bases are TGCAGTGCTAGAGATAGGGACTCCGCGGCTGAGCAGTTCTTC.

The V call is TRBV29-1, the J call TRBJ1-2, with D unresolved. Germline CDR1 and CDR2: SQVTM and ANQGSEA. This CDR3 spans 12 amino acids. Between the trimmed V and J ends, which lost 4 bases and 3 bases, there was a span of 9 bases. CDR3 nucleotide sequence: TGCAGCGTTGGGCTGCTTGACTATGGCTACACCTTC. Its protein is CSVGLLDYGYTF.

This clonotype was seen a few times. The J gene is TRBJ2-1, the V gene TRBV29-1, with D perhaps matching TRBD2 (7 bases). Trimming left V 0 bases short and J 7 bases short, with 13 bases between. Germline CDR1 SQVTM, CDR2 ANQGSEA. This CDR3 region has 14 residues. The CDR3 nucleotides read TGCAGCGTTGAAGATGGGGGGGGCCCTAATGAGCAGTTCTTC. Its protein is CSVEDGGGPNEQFF.

The V call is TRBV28, the J call TRBJ2-7; D ambiguous. The CDR3 sequence is 13 residues long. V was shortened by 3 bases and J by 2 bases, with 8 bases between the two germline ends. Germline CDR1 and CDR2: MDHEN and SYDVKM. CDR3 nucleotide sequence: TGTGCCAGCAGTTTCCCGGGCCCCTACGAGCAGTACTTC. It encodes CASSFPGPYEQYF.

This clonotype has a count of ten or more. J is TRBJ2-7 and V is TRBV7-9, with 8 bases that match TRBD1. This CDR3 has 14 amino acids. J was trimmed by 3 bases and V by 1 base; bases with no gene match: 2. Germline CDR1 SEHNR, CDR2 FQNEAQ (reference sequence). The CDR3 nucleotides are TGTGCCAGCAGCTTAGGACAGGGGCTCTACGAGCAGTACTTC. Its translation: CASSLGQGLYEQYF.

This chain joins TRBV29-1 and TRBJ2-2, with D tentatively TRBD1 (6 bases). The CDR3 has 14 residues. Trimming shortened V by 6 bases and J by 6 bases, and 17 bases separated the two germline ends. Germline lookup yields CDR1 SQVTM and CDR2 ANQGSEA. CDR3 protein: CSVSNRVLAGELFF. The CDR3, as DNA: TGCAGCGTCTCGAACAGGGTTTTGGCCGGGGAGCTGTTTTTT.

The chain carries TRBV21-1 and TRBJ2-3; TRBD1, the D gene given by the table, was not confirmed from the DNA. TRBV21-1 is a pseudogene. This CDR3 spans 16 amino acids. CDR3 nucleotides: TGTGCCAGCAGCAAAGCGACAGGGTCCGACACAGATACGCAGTATTTT. Amino acid sequence: CASSKATGSDTDTQYF.

The sample holds many counts of this clonotype. The V and J genes are TRBV7-3 and TRBJ2-1, with 9 bases fitting TRBD2. J lost 5 bases, V lost 2 bases, and 10 bases had no gene match. CDR1 and CDR2 (germline): SGHTA, FQGTGA. The CDR3 is 17 residues long. In DNA form, the CDR3 reads TGTGCCAGCAGCTTAGGCCCGGGACTAGCATGGGACAATGAGCAGTTCTTC. Translating it yields CASSLGPGLAWDNEQFF.

This rearrangement joins TRBV20-1 to TRBJ2-1, with TRBD2 matching 10 bases. The ends lost 6 bases at V and 6 bases at J; junction bases unmatched: 14. CDR1 and CDR2 from the germline V gene are DFQATT and SNEGSKA (reference sequence). This CDR3 has 16 residues. CDR3 amino acids: CSANTPGLALPNEQFF. The CDR3 nucleotides are TGCAGTGCCAACACCCCGGGACTAGCGCTACCCAATGAGCAGTTCTTC.

The chain employs TRBV5-1 and TRBJ1-5; D ambiguous. V was cut by 1 base and J by 5 bases, with 13 bases left in between. Looked up from germline, CDR1 is SGHRS and CDR2 is YFSETQ. The CDR3 spans 15 residues. The CDR3 reads CASSLQGYGDQPQHF. The CDR3 DNA follows: TGCGCCAGCAGCTTGCAAGGGTATGGGGATCAGCCCCAGCATTTT.

The chain employs TRBV11-1 and TRBJ1-3, with TRBD1 matching over 9 bases. The CDR3 spans 18 residues. Germline assignment: CDR1 SGHAT and CDR2 FQDESV (reference sequence). Trimming at V came to 5 bases and at J to 0 bases, leaving 11 bases not matched to a gene. CDR3 residues: CASSPRPGQGSSGNTIYF. The CDR3 DNA follows: TGTGCCAGCAGCCCCAGACCGGGACAGGGAAGCTCTGGAAACACCATATATTTT.

The chain has TRBV29-1 and TRBJ1-1; 9 bases align to TRBD1. Germline V CDR1 and CDR2: SQVTM, ANQGSEA. This CDR3 is 11 amino acids long. V shed 7 bases and J 7 bases; nucleotides not matched to a gene: 4. The CDR3 loop reads CSGYRGLEAFF. CDR3 nucleotides: TGCAGCGGTTACAGGGGGCTTGAAGCTTTCTTT.

This clonotype appeared a few times. This sequence joins TRBV12-3 or TRBV12-4 and TRBJ1-1; D may be TRBD1 (5 bases). The CDR3 sequence is 13 residues long. Trimming shortened V by 3 bases and J by 4 bases, and 9 bases separated the two germline ends. CDR3 amino acids: CASSFGGSTEAFF. CDR3 bases: TGTGCCAGCAGTTTTGGGGGGAGCACTGAAGCTTTCTTT.

This clonotype was recorded only once. V and J are TRBV27 and TRBJ1-1, with unresolved D. Germline V CDR1 and CDR2: MNHEY, SMNVEV (reference sequence). This CDR3 contains 17 residues. V was clipped by 5 bases and J by 0 bases, with 19 bases between them. The CDR3 bases are TGTGCCAGCAGTCCTAATCGAGTTTTGGTAATGAACACTGAAGCTTTCTTT. Protein: CASSPNRVLVMNTEAFF.

This chain joins TRBV7-3 and TRBJ2-3; possible D gene TRBD2, 7 bases. V lost 3 bases to trimming and J lost 2 bases, with 12 bases between them. The CDR3 has 15 amino acids. Germline CDR1 is SGHTA and CDR2 is FQGTGA. The CDR3 DNA is TGTGCCAGCAGCTTGAGTGGGGGGGCCACAGATACGCAGTATTTT. Translated, it gives CASSLSGGATDTQYF.

CDR3 nucleotide sequence: TGCAGCGTTTGGGGGGACAGGGTATTCAACGAGCAGTACTTC. Translating it yields CSVWGDRVFNEQYF. This chain connects TRBV29-1 to TRBJ2-7, with 9 bases aligning to TRBD1. Per germline, CDR1 SQVTM and CDR2 ANQGSEA. This CDR3 spans 14 amino acids. Losses at the gene ends were 5 bases for V and 5 bases for J; bases not matched to a gene: 10.

In its sample, this clonotype was seen many times. The rearrangement uses TRBV28 and TRBJ2-7; 10 bases are shared with TRBD1. The V segment lost 5 bases and the J segment 3 bases; nucleotides outside the gene matches: 7. The CDR3 contains 15 residues. Looked up from germline, CDR1 is MDHEN and CDR2 is SYDVKM. CDR3 loop: CASSLGQGEGYEQYF. The CDR3, as DNA: TGTGCCAGCAGTCTTGGACAGGGGGAAGGCTACGAGCAGTACTTC.

The chain combines TRBV24-1 with TRBJ2-5, with D unclear. Germline CDR1 and CDR2: KGHDR and SFDVKD. V was clipped by 4 bases and J by 8 bases, with 10 bases between them. The CDR3 is 12 amino acids. Written as DNA, the CDR3 is TGTGCCACCAGTGACCCCTACGATACCCAGTACTTC. Translating it yields CATSDPYDTQYF.

The chain employs TRBV6-4 and TRBJ2-3; D is perhaps TRBD2 (6 bases). This CDR3 has 13 amino acids. CDR1 is MRHNA, CDR2 SNTAGT, per germline. V lost 0 bases, J lost 7 bases, and 8 bases lay in between. This chain's CDR3 is CASSDSAGYTQYF. CDR3 DNA sequence: TGTGCCAGCAGTGACTCAGCGGGTTATACGCAGTATTTT.

V and J are TRBV29-1 and TRBJ2-1; D possibly corresponds to TRBD1 (6 bases). The CDR3 is 12 amino acids. Germline CDR1 is SQVTM and CDR2 is ANQGSEA. Trimming took 5 bases from V and 11 from J, leaving 16 bases between them. The CDR3 DNA reads TGCAGCGTTCCCGGACAGTCACTAAAGCAGTTCTTC. Translation gives CSVPGQSLKQFF.